This entry is about one TCR beta chain. The source of the sample is a study of shared clonotypes between healthy human individuals. Trimming took 3 bases from V and 1 from J, leaving 10 bases between them. The CDR3 has 15 residues. Germline CDR1 is MGHDK and CDR2 is SYGVNS. Approximately 200 ng DNA, 25,000 to 35,000 T cell genomes, went into each sorted-subset replicate PCR. Sequenced by immunoSEQ multiplex PCR; TCRdb stores in-frame clones only, minus some. The repertoire includes some 95,000 clones, under 70% of them detected once, and 45% to 50% sits in the top ten. The TCR sequence derives from a man younger than 45 in good health. Sequences were obtained from memory CD8+ T cells sorted from blood. The subset was: CD45RO+ cells pooled with CCR7-negative TemRA cells. This chain connects TRBV25-1 to TRBJ2-4; no definite D call. The CDR3 sequence: CASSDSGLAKNIQYF. CDR3 bases: TGTGCCAGCAGTGACTCGGGTCTGGCCAAAAACATTCAGTACTTC.